The rows below give T cell receptor beta chains drawn from one sample of a study of T-cell memory formation after mild COVID-19. TCRdb called the 5' RACE reads again in MiXCR, with one record for every CDR3 protein. Among about 290,000 distinct CDR3 sequences listed, more than 15% were seen once. Sequenced sample: PBMCs or a T cell subset sorted from them (not recorded which). The receptors derive from a man younger than 35 who had mild COVID-19 (a few samples of this study predate the infection). Cell type and time point are not known. Each CDR3 is given with its conserved first and last residue. D genes are given only for firm matches. Expanded clones get a size class; other rows say once, few or many, or leave the size out.

size: few; J: TRBJ2-4; length: 14; V: TRBV7-9; D: -; DNA: TGTGCCAGCAGCTCCTATCTAGCCAAAAACATTCAGTACTTC; CDR3: CASSSYLAKNIQYF
size: -; J: TRBJ1-5; length: 14; V: TRBV2; D: -; DNA: TGTGCCAGCAACCTGGAGGGGGGCACTCAGCCCCAGCATTTT; CDR3: CASNLEGGTQPQHF
size: few; J: TRBJ2-2; length: 16; V: TRBV3-1; D: -; DNA: TGTGCCAGCAGCCAAGAGGTACCACCTGACCGGGCGGAGCTGTTTTTT; CDR3: CASSQEVPPDRAELFF
size: -; J: TRBJ1-1; length: 14; V: TRBV3-1; D: -; DNA: TGTGCCAGCAGCCAGGGAGGGGGAGACACTGAAGCTTTCTTT; CDR3: CASSQGGGDTEAFF
size: few; J: TRBJ2-3; length: 16; V: TRBV6-2/TRBV6-3; D: -; DNA: TGTGCCAGCAGTTACCGGGCGCCGAGCAGCGCAGATACGCAGTATTTT; CDR3: CASSYRAPSSADTQYF
size: -; J: TRBJ1-1; length: 13; V: TRBV20-1; D: -; DNA: TGCAGTGCTAGGGTACAGATGAACACTGAAGCTTTCTTT; CDR3: CSARVQMNTEAFF
size: many; J: TRBJ1-5; length: 15; V: TRBV18; D: -; DNA: TGTGCCAGCTCACCGGGGGGGGGTGCCGATCAGCCCCAGCATTTT; CDR3: CASSPGGGADQPQHF
size: few; J: TRBJ1-6; length: 15; V: TRBV7-9; D: -; DNA: TGTGCCAGCAGCTTAATGGGGGGGCGGGATTCACCCCTCCACTTT; CDR3: CASSLMGGRDSPLHF
size: few; J: TRBJ1-2; length: 15; V: TRBV5-1; D: TRBD1; DNA: TGCGCCAGCAGCACTGGACAGGGAGTGAACTATGGCTACACCTTC; CDR3: CASSTGQGVNYGYTF
size: few; J: TRBJ1-2; length: 14; V: TRBV5-1; D: TRBD1; DNA: TGCGCCAGCAGCCCGGAGGGAGGGGGCGCGAGCTACACCTTC; CDR3: CASSPEGGGASYTF
size: few; J: TRBJ2-3; length: 16; V: TRBV5-1; D: TRBD2; DNA: TGCGCCAGCAGCTTGGCCGGGGGGGTGCCACGAGATACGCAGTATTTT; CDR3: CASSLAGGVPRDTQYF
size: many; J: TRBJ2-3; length: 18; V: TRBV7-2; D: -; DNA: TGTGCCAGCAGCAAACAGCATCTGGCGGGGGCCCAGCGGGATACGCAGTATTTT; CDR3: CASSKQHLAGAQRDTQYF
size: -; J: TRBJ2-2; length: 13; V: TRBV27; D: -; DNA: TGTGCCAGCACCGGGGATACCCGAGGGGAGCTGTTTTTT; CDR3: CASTGDTRGELFF
size: few; J: TRBJ2-7; length: 12; V: TRBV20-1; D: -; DNA: TGCAGTGCTAGAGAGGGTACCTACGAGCAGTACTTC; CDR3: CSAREGTYEQYF
size: few; J: TRBJ2-3; length: 15; V: TRBV7-3; D: TRBD1; DNA: TGTGCCAGCAGCTTAAGGGCAGGGGGCAAAGATACGCAGTATTTT; CDR3: CASSLRAGGKDTQYF
size: -; J: TRBJ2-1; length: 15; V: TRBV12-3/TRBV12-4; D: TRBD1; DNA: TGTGCCAGCAGTCCGGGACAGAGCTCCTACAATGAGCAGTTCTTC; CDR3: CASSPGQSSYNEQFF
size: -; J: TRBJ2-2; length: 12; V: TRBV7-2; D: -; DNA: TGTGCCAGCAGCTTCCCAACCGGGGAGCTGTTTTTT; CDR3: CASSFPTGELFF
size: -; J: TRBJ2-1; length: 17; V: TRBV11-2; D: TRBD2; DNA: TGTGCCAGCAGCTCACTAGCGGGGGGCGCTGCCTACAATGAGCAGTTCTTC; CDR3: CASSSLAGGAAYNEQFF
size: few; J: TRBJ2-5; length: 11; V: TRBV20-1; D: -; DNA: TGCAGTGCTAGACGGGGAGAGACCCAGTACTTC; CDR3: CSARRGETQYF
size: few; J: TRBJ2-5; length: 18; V: TRBV7-2; D: TRBD2; DNA: TGTGCCAGCAGCTTAGGTCCCGGCCAGCGGGGGGAGCGGGAGACCCAGTACTTC; CDR3: CASSLGPGQRGERETQYF
size: many; J: TRBJ2-4; length: 13; V: TRBV20-1; D: -; DNA: TGCAGTGCTAGTCAGTTAGCCAAAAACATTCAGTACTTC; CDR3: CSASQLAKNIQYF
size: -; J: TRBJ2-5; length: 13; V: TRBV9; D: -; DNA: TGTGCCAGCAGCGCTTCTCCCCAAGAGACCCAGTACTTC; CDR3: CASSASPQETQYF
size: many; J: TRBJ2-3; length: 13; V: TRBV5-6; D: -; DNA: TGTGCCAGCGGGACCCCGGGTGGGGATACGCAGTATTTT; CDR3: CASGTPGGDTQYF
size: many; J: TRBJ2-5; length: 16; V: TRBV27; D: TRBD2; DNA: TGTGCCAGCAGAGGGACTAGCGGGGGGGCTTGGGAGACCCAGTACTTC; CDR3: CASRGTSGGAWETQYF
size: few; J: TRBJ1-1; length: 14; V: TRBV7-2; D: TRBD1; DNA: TGTGCCAGCAGCCAGGGGACAGGGCGGACTGAAGCTTTCTTT; CDR3: CASSQGTGRTEAFF
size: -; J: TRBJ1-1; length: 15; V: TRBV9; D: -; DNA: TGTGCCAGCAGCGTCGCTGCGAAGGCCCACACTGAAGCTTTCTTT; CDR3: CASSVAAKAHTEAFF
size: few; J: TRBJ2-7; length: 13; V: TRBV7-2; D: -; DNA: TGTGCCAGCAGGGGGGACGGATCCTACGAGCAGTACTTC; CDR3: CASRGDGSYEQYF
size: few; J: TRBJ2-3; length: 15; V: TRBV15; D: TRBD2; DNA: TGTGCCACCTCCCCCGGACTAGCGGGAGCAGATACGCAGTATTTT; CDR3: CATSPGLAGADTQYF
size: few; J: TRBJ2-5; length: 13; V: TRBV5-1; D: -; DNA: TGCGCCAGCAATAGGGACCTCCAAGAGACCCAGTACTTC; CDR3: CASNRDLQETQYF
size: -; J: TRBJ2-5; length: 14; V: TRBV3-2; D: -; DNA: TGTGCCGGAAGACTAGCGGGGGTCGGGGAGACCCAGTACTTC; CDR3: CAGRLAGVGETQYF
size: few; J: TRBJ1-5; length: 18; V: TRBV7-2; D: -; DNA: TGTGCCAGCAGCCCTAGGGGCCCCCACAGGGATGAGGGTCAGCCCCAGCATTTT; CDR3: CASSPRGPHRDEGQPQHF
size: few; J: TRBJ1-2; length: 13; V: TRBV5-1; D: -; DNA: TGCGCCAGCAGCTTGGTACAGGCCTATGGCTACACCTTC; CDR3: CASSLVQAYGYTF
size: -; J: TRBJ2-7; length: 15; V: TRBV7-2; D: TRBD1; DNA: TGTGCCAGCAGCTTGACAGGGGGGTACTCCTACGAGCAGTACTTC; CDR3: CASSLTGGYSYEQYF
size: -; J: TRBJ2-1; length: 12; V: TRBV4-3; D: -; DNA: TGCGCCAGCAGCCTCTCTAACAATGAGCAGTTCTTC; CDR3: CASSLSNNEQFF
size: -; J: TRBJ2-1; length: 12; V: TRBV5-4; D: -; DNA: TGTGCCAGCAGCGCGACAGAGGGTGAGCAGTTCTTC; CDR3: CASSATEGEQFF
size: few; J: TRBJ1-1; length: 12; V: TRBV11-2; D: -; DNA: TGTGCCAGCAGCTTAAAGGGGATTGGCGCTTTCTTT; CDR3: CASSLKGIGAFF
size: -; J: TRBJ2-7; length: 18; V: TRBV4-3; D: -; DNA: TGCGCCAGCAGCCAAGATGGGGGCCGGAACCCTCAACTCTACGAGCAGTACTTC; CDR3: CASSQDGGRNPQLYEQYF
size: -; J: TRBJ1-2; length: 13; V: TRBV19; D: -; DNA: TGTGCCAGGGGCTTCACTCTGGAGGGGGGCTACACCTTC; CDR3: CARGFTLEGGYTF
size: few; J: TRBJ1-1; length: 17; V: TRBV12-3/TRBV12-4; D: -; DNA: TGTGCCAGCAGACAAACAGGGCTGAGGAGGAGGAACACTGAAGCTTTCTTT; CDR3: CASRQTGLRRRNTEAFF
size: -; J: TRBJ2-1; length: 16; V: TRBV7-2; D: TRBD2; DNA: TGTGCCAGCAGCTTAGTAAGCGGGGTGGTTTACAATGAGCAGTTCTTC; CDR3: CASSLVSGVVYNEQFF
size: -; J: TRBJ2-5; length: 12; V: TRBV12-3/TRBV12-4; D: -; DNA: TGTGCCAGCAGTTTAGGAATTCCGACCCAGTACTTC; CDR3: CASSLGIPTQYF
size: few; J: TRBJ1-1; length: 13; V: TRBV3-1; D: -; DNA: TGTGCCAGCAGCCGCGACAAGAACACTGAAGCTTTCTTT; CDR3: CASSRDKNTEAFF
size: few; J: TRBJ1-1; length: 16; V: TRBV5-1; D: -; DNA: TGCGCCAGCAGCTCCGGATTAGGGGGTTTGAACACTGAAGCTTTCTTT; CDR3: CASSSGLGGLNTEAFF
size: -; J: TRBJ1-1; length: 13; V: TRBV7-8; D: -; DNA: TGTGCCAGCAGCTTAGCCGGAGGGATTGGTGCTTTCTTT; CDR3: CASSLAGGIGAFF
size: few; J: TRBJ2-5; length: 15; V: TRBV5-1; D: -; DNA: TGCGCCAGCAGCTGGTGGCAGGAGCCACAAGAGACCCAGTACTTC; CDR3: CASSWWQEPQETQYF
size: -; J: TRBJ2-5; length: 13; V: TRBV18; D: -; DNA: TGTGCCAGCTCACCAGGCAGGGGAGAGACCCAGTACTTC; CDR3: CASSPGRGETQYF
size: few; J: TRBJ1-4; length: 15; V: TRBV7-9; D: -; DNA: TGTGCCAGCCACCGGTTGCCTGCAACTAATGAAAAACTGTTTTTT; CDR3: CASHRLPATNEKLFF
size: few; J: TRBJ2-3; length: 13; V: TRBV27; D: -; DNA: TGTGCCAGCAGTTTATCCGGGGTAGATACGCAGTATTTT; CDR3: CASSLSGVDTQYF
size: -; J: TRBJ1-2; length: 13; V: TRBV6-5; D: -; DNA: TGTGCCAGCAGCCTAAATACAGGGAATGGCTACACCTTC; CDR3: CASSLNTGNGYTF
size: few; J: TRBJ2-5; length: 14; V: TRBV5-1; D: TRBD1; DNA: TGCGCCAGCAGCTTCACCGGGACAGGGGAGACCCAGTACTTC; CDR3: CASSFTGTGETQYF
size: -; J: TRBJ1-1; length: 14; V: TRBV3-1; D: -; DNA: TGTGCCAGCAGCCACAGACAGGTGGGGACTGAAGCTTTCTTT; CDR3: CASSHRQVGTEAFF
size: -; J: TRBJ2-7; length: 16; V: TRBV7-9; D: TRBD1; DNA: TGTGCCAGCAGCCAACGGACAGGGGGGACCGGGGACGAGCAGTACTTC; CDR3: CASSQRTGGTGDEQYF
size: many; J: TRBJ2-5; length: 13; V: TRBV5-1; D: -; DNA: TGCGCCAGCAGCGACACTTCGTGGGAGACCCAGTACTTC; CDR3: CASSDTSWETQYF
size: few; J: TRBJ1-5; length: 12; V: TRBV19; D: -; DNA: TGTGCCAGTAGTATAGTGTGGCAGCCCCAGCATTTT; CDR3: CASSIVWQPQHF
size: many; J: TRBJ2-5; length: 18; V: TRBV5-1; D: TRBD2; DNA: TGCGCCAGCAGCTGGAGGACTAGCGGGGGACCCACGGGGGAAACCCAGTACTTC; CDR3: CASSWRTSGGPTGETQYF